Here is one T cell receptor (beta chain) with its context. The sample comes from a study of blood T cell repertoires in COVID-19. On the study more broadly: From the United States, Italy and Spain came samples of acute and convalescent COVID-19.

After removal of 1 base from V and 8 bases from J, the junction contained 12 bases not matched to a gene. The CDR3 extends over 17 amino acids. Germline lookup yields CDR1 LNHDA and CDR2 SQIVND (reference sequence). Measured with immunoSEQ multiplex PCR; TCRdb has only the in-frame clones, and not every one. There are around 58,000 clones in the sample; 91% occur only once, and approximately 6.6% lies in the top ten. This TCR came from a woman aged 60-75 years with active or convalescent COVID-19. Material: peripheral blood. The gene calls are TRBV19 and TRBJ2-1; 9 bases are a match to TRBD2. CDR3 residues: CASSIGGLAPSLHEQFF. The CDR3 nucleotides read TGTGCCAGTAGTATAGGGGGACTAGCCCCATCCCTACATGAGCAGTTCTTC.